This TCR beta chain was captured by sequencing in a study of healthy donors' naive CD4 and CD8 T cells. Study-level information: A new alpha primer set targeted every functional IMGT alpha variant.

This clonotype was counted a single time. Its antigen remains unidentified. Study-level findings and limits: Bulk sequencing left alpha and beta chains unpaired. About 13% of CD4/CD8 propensity variance appeared explained by V, J and CDR3 charge. Positive CDR3 charge linked to CD4+ cells, negative to CD8+ cells.

V shed 6 bases and J shed 2 bases, with 8 bases lying between them. This CDR3 contains 13 residues. A linear amplification protocol produced the TCR libraries from around 0.55 ug of total RNA. TCRdb called the reads again in MiXCR, with one record for every CDR3 protein. This table holds 180,000 or so distinct CDR3 sequences, around 74% found once. What was sequenced was naive CD4+ and CD8+ T cells sorted from blood, pooled from several donors. The sequence was obtained from a pool of human donors in good health; the sample pools cells from several healthy donors. The rearrangement links TRBV12-3 or TRBV12-4 to TRBJ1-5, with D possibly matching TRBD1 (5 bases). The CDR3 region has the DNA TGTGCCAGCAGCCAGGGTGGCAATCAGCCCCAGCATTTT. Residues: CASSQGGNQPQHF.